The sequence of this T cell receptor (beta chain) was determined in a study of blood T cell repertoires in COVID-19. Turning to the study itself: Researchers got acute and convalescent COVID-19 samples from the United States, Italy and Spain. PBMCs, B-cell-depleted T cells, or T cells provided the cDNA or gDNA that made up the material.

There are a few counts of this clone. Per the authors' pipeline: The authors estimated nucleated cell counts from reference gene primer amplification. TCRdb keeps only in-frame clones here, not all; method: immunoSEQ multiplex PCR. The V and J calls and clone size were taken over from that table, and D and trimming were inferred from the DNA. Among approximately 200,000 clones listed, 84% were seen once. Specimen: peripheral blood. The receptor's source is a woman in her twenties or thirties who had recovered from COVID-19.

The CDR3 nucleotides are TGCGCCAGCAGCCAAGTTGGCAGCGGCTCTGGAAACACCATATATTTT. The encoded protein is CASSQVGSGSGNTIYF. The chain recombines TRBV4-1 with TRBJ1-3, with D uncertain. The CDR3 has 16 amino acids. Trimming removed 1 base from V and 0 bases from J, with 10 bases in between. From germline, CDR1 is MGHRA and CDR2 YSYEKL.